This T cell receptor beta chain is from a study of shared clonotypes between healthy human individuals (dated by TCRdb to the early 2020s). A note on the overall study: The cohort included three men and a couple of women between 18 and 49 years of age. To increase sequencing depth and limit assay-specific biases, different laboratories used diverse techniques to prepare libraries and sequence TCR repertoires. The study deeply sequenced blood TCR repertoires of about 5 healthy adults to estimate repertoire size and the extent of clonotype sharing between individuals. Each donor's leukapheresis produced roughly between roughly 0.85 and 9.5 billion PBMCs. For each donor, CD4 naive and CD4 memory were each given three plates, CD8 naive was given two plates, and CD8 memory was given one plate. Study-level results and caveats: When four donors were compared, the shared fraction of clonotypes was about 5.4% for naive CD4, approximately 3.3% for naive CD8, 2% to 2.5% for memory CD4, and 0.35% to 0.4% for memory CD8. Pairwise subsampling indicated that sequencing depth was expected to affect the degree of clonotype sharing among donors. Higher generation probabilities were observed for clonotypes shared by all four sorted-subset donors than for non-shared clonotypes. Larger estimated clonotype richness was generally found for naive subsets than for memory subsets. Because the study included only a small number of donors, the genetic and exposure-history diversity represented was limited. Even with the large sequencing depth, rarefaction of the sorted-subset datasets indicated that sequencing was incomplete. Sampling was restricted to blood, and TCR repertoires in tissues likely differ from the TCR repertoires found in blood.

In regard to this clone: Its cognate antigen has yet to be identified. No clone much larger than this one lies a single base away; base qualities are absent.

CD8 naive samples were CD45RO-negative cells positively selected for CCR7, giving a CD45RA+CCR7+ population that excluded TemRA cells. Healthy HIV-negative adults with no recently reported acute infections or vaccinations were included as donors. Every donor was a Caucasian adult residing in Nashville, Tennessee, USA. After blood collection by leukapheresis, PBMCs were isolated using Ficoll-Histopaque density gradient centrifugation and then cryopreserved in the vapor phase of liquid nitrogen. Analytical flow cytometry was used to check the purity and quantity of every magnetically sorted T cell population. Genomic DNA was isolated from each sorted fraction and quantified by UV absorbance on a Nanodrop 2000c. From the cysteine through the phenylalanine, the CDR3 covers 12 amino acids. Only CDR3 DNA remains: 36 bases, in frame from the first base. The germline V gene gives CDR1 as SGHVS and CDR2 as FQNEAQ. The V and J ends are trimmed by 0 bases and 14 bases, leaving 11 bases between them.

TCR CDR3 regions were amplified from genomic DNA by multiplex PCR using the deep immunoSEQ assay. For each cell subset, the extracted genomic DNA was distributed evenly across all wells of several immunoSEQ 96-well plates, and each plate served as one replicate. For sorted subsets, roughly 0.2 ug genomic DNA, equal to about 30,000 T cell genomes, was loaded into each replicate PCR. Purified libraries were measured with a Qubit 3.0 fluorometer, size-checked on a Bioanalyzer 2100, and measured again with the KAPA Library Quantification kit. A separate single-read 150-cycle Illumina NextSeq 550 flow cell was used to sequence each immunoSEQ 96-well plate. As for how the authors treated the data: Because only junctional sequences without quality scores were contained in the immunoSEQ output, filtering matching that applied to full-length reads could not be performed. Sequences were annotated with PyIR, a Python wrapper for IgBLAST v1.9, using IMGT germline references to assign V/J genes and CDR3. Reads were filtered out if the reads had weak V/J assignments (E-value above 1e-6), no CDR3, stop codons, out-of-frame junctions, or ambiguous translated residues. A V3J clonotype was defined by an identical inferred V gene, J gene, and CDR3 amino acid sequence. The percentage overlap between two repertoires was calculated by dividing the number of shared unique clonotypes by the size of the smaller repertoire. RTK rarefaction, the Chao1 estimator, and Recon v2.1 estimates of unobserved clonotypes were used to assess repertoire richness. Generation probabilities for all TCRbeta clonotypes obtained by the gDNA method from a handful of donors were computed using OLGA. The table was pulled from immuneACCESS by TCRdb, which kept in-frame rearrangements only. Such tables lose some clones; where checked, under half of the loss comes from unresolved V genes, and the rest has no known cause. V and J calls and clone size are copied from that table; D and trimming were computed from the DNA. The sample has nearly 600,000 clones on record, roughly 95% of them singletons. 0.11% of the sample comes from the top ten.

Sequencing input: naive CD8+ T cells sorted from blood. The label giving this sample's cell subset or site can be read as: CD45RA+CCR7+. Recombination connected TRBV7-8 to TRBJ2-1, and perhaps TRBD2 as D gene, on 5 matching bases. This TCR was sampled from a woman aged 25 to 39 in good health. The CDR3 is CASSLAGEEEFF. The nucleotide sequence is TGTGCCAGCAGCTTAGCGGGAGAGGAGGAGTTCTTC. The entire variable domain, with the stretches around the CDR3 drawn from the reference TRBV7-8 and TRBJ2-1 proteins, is GAGVSQSPRYKVAKRGQDVALRCDPISGHVSLFWYQQALGQGPEFLTYFQNEAQLDKSGLPSDRFFAERPEGSVSTLKIQRTQQEDSAVYLCASSLAGEEEFFGPGTRLTVL.